The next 6 T cell receptor beta chains were all read from a single sample in a study of blood T cell repertoires in COVID-19 (TCRdb year 2020). Libraries were prepared through the immunoSEQ multiplex PCR assay. In its TCRdb copy, this immuneACCESS table keeps in-frame sequences only and misses some clones. Where compared with another copy, unresolved V genes explain less than half of these, and the others have no known cause. Across this sample there are about 74,000 clones, with around nine tenths seen only once. Together, the top ten hold more than 2.5% of the sample. Sequencing used peripheral blood. These receptor sequences come from a man between 65 and 80 years old with active or convalescent COVID-19.

Only one count was recorded for this clone. The J gene is TRBJ1-1, the V gene TRBV19; D is ambiguous. Per germline, CDR1 LNHDA and CDR2 SQIVND (reference sequence). CDR3 length: 14 residues. The V gene lost 1 base and the J gene lost 0 bases, with 6 bases spanning the gap. The chain's CDR3 is CASSIVPVNTEAFF. The CDR3 DNA reads TGTGCCAGTAGTATAGTACCGGTGAACACTGAAGCTTTCTTT.

The chain couples TRBV5-1 to TRBJ2-5, with TRBD1 identical over 10 bases. The V and J ends lost 4 bases and 5 bases, in that order; junction bases with no gene match: 5. CDR3 length: 14 amino acids. Germline V gene lookup returns CDR1 SGHRS and CDR2 YFSETQ. CDR3: CASSPTGGFETQYF. For the CDR3, the DNA is TGCGCCAGCAGCCCGACAGGGGGCTTTGAGACCCAGTACTTC.

The chain has TRBV18 and TRBJ1-2, with D tentatively TRBD1 (5 bases). The CDR3 length is 15 residues. The V gene lost 3 bases and the J gene lost 0 bases, with 11 bases spanning the gap. Germline V gene sequence: CDR1 KGHSH, CDR2 LQKENI. In nucleotides, the CDR3 is TGTGCCAGCTCACCTCCTGACAGACCTAACTATGGCTACACCTTC. As protein: CASSPPDRPNYGYTF.

This clone was found a few times. J is TRBJ2-1 and V is TRBV5-6, with TRBD2 matching over 8 bases. The length of the CDR3 is 16 residues. Looked up from germline, CDR1 is SGHDT and CDR2 is YYEEEE. After removal of 2 bases from V and 8 bases from J, the junction contained 12 bases not matched to a gene. CDR3 nucleotide sequence: TGTGCCAGCAGCTTATTTTTCGGGACTAGGACTGATGAGCAGTTCTTC. As protein: CASSLFFGTRTDEQFF.

The V and J genes are TRBV7-6 and TRBJ2-7, with 8 bases aligning to TRBD2. This CDR3 contains 16 residues. From germline, CDR1 is SGHVS and CDR2 FNYEAQ. Trimming took 4 bases from V and 0 from J; bases not matched to a gene: 8. CDR3 in DNA: TGTGCCAGCAGCTCCCTCCCGGGACTAGACTCCTACGAGCAGTACTTC. Encoded protein: CASSSLPGLDSYEQYF. Looking up the rest from reference TRBV7-6 and TRBJ2-7 gives the full variable domain: GAGVSQSPRYKVTKRGQDVALRCDPISGHVSLYWYRQALGQGPEFLTYFNYEAQQDKSGLPNDRFSAERPEGSISTLTIQRTEQRDSAMYRCASSSLPGLDSYEQYFGPGTRLTVT.

CDR3 loop: CASSFARWDSQETQYF. As DNA, the CDR3 is TGCGCCAGCAGCTTCGCCCGTTGGGACTCGCAAGAGACCCAGTACTTC. The chain uses TRBV5-1 and TRBJ2-5, with D perhaps matching TRBD2 (6 bases). The germline gives CDR1 SGHRS, CDR2 YFSETQ. The CDR3 loop spans 16 amino acids. The V end was cut by 2 bases, the J end by 2 bases, with 16 bases between.